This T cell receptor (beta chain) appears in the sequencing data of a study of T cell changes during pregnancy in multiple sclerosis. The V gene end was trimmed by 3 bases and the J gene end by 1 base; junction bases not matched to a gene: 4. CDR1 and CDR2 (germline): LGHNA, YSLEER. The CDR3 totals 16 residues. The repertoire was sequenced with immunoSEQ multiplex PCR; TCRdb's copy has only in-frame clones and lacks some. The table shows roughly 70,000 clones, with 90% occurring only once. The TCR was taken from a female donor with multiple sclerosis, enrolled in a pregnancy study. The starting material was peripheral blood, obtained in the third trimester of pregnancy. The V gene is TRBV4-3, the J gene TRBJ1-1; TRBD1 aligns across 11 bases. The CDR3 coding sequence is TGCGCCAGCAGCCAGGATGGGACAGGGGGGAACACTGAAGCTTTCTTT. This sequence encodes CASSQDGTGGNTEAFF.